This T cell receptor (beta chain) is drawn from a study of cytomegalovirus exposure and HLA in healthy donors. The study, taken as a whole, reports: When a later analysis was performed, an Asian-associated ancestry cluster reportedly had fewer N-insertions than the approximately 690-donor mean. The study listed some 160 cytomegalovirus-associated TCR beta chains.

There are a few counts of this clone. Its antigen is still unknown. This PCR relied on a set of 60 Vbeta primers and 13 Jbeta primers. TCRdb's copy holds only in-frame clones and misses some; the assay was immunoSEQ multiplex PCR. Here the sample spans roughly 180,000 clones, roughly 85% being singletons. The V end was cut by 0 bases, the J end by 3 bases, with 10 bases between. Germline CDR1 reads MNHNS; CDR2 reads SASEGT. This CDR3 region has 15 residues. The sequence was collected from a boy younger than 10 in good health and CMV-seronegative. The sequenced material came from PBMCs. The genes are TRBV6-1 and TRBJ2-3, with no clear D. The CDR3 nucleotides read TGTGCCAGCAGTGAAGCGCTCCACTCGACAGATACGCAGTATTTT. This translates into CASSEALHSTDTQYF.